This T cell receptor beta chain was obtained from a study of shared clonotypes between healthy human individuals. Study observations and caveats: Tissues were not sampled, only blood, and their repertoires likely differ.

The donors were adults (healthy and HIV-negative) with no recent acute infections or vaccinations. Many counts were recorded for this clone. No antigen is known for it. In the source study's methods: As immunoSEQ supplied junction-only sequences (without quality scores), filtering differed. The table came from immunoSEQ multiplex PCR; TCRdb's copy has only in-frame clones and leaves some out. V and J calls and clone size come straight from that table; D and trimming were deduced from the DNA. The sample lists about 480,000 clones, roughly 79% occurring once. The CDR3 has 14 amino acids. The germline V gene encodes CDR1 LGHNA and CDR2 YNFKEQ. V lost 4 bases and J 5 bases, leaving 15 bases between the germline ends.

Material: PBMCs. The rearrangement links TRBV4-2 to TRBJ2-7; D gene unclear. This TCR was sampled from a woman aged 35 to 49 in good health. Some clones in this sample may be carry-over from other donors' samples. In DNA form, the CDR3 reads TGTGCCAGCAGCCCCCCCGCCCCGTGGGACGAGCAGTACTTC. Amino acid sequence: CASSPPAPWDEQYF.